This TCR beta chain was identified during a study of shared clonotypes between healthy human individuals. Germline values: CDR1 MNHEY, CDR2 SMNVEV (reference sequence). V shed 5 bases and J shed 4 bases, with 17 bases lying between them. The CDR3 is 15 amino acids. The table came from immunoSEQ multiplex PCR; TCRdb's copy has only in-frame clones and leaves some out. The sample includes roughly 2.6 million clones, approximately 92% of them seen just once. This receptor was taken from a man aged 18 to 30 in good health. The rearrangement links TRBV27 to TRBJ1-2; the D is unclear. Source material: naive CD4+ T cells sorted from blood. As for subset: CD45RA+ positively selected. The CDR3 bases are TGTGCCAGCAGTCCACTTCTGCGGGCGCCCTATGGCTACACCTTC. Translated: CASSPLLRAPYGYTF.